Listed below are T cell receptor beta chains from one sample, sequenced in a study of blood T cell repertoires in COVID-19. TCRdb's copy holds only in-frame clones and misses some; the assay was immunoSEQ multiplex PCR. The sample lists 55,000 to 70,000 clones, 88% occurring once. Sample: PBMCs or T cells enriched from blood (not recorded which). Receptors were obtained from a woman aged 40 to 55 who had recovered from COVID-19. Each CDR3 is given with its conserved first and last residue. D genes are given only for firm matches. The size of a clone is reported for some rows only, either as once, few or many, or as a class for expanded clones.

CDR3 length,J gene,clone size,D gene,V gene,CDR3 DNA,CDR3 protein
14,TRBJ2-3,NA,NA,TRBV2,TGTGCCAGCAGTTTCGGGGACTTCACAGATACGCAGTATTTT,CASSFGDFTDTQYF
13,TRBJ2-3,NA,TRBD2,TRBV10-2,TGCGCCAGCCGGGCCACTAGCGTAGATACGCAGTATTTT,CASRATSVDTQYF
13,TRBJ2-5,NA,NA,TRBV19,TGTGCCACCGGGGGACAGACCCAAGAGACCCAGTACTTC,CATGGQTQETQYF
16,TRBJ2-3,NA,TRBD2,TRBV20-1,TGCAGTGCTAGTCTTCGACTTAGCGGGGTCACAGATACGCAGTATTTT,CSASLRLSGVTDTQYF
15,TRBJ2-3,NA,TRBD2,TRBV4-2,TGTGCCAGCAGCCAAGAAGCGGGGGGAGTAGATACGCAGTATTTT,CASSQEAGGVDTQYF
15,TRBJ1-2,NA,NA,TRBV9,TGTGCCAGCAGCGTGAACTTAACCCCAAGTTATGGCTACACCTTC,CASSVNLTPSYGYTF
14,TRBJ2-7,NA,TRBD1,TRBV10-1,TGCGCCAGCAGTGAAGGACAGGGGTCCCACGAGCAGTACTTC,CASSEGQGSHEQYF
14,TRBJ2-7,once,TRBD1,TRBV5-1,TGCGCCAGCAGCTTTAGGACAGGGTACTACGAGCAGTACTTC,CASSFRTGYYEQYF
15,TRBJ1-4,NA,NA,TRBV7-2,TGTGCCAGCAGCCTGCTGGGGGGTCGCGAAGAAAAACTGTTTTTT,CASSLLGGREEKLFF
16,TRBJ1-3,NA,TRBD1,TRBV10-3,TGTGCCATCAGTCCGGGGACAGCTGGATTAGGAAACACCATATATTTT,CAISPGTAGLGNTIYF
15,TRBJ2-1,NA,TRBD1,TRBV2,TGTGCCGGAGCAGTGGGGACAGGGGCGTACAATGAGCAGTTCTTC,CAGAVGTGAYNEQFF
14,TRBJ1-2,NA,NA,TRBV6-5,TGTGCCAGCACCCCTGGTGGCAATAACTATGGCTACACCTTC,CASTPGGNNYGYTF